What follows describes a single T cell receptor beta chain. Sequencing was performed with immunoSEQ multiplex PCR; in TCRdb, only in-frame clones are kept and a portion is missing. The sample has 150,000 to 200,000 clones, approximately 82% seen once; the top ten hold 20% to 25%. V lost 1 base and J lost 8; bases outside the gene matches: 7. This CDR3 has 14 amino acids. Germline CDR1 is SGHNT and CDR2 is YYREEE (reference sequence). This sample stems from a study of blood T cell repertoires in COVID-19. This clonotype originated in a woman older than 75 with acute or convalescent COVID-19. The genes are TRBV5-4 and TRBJ2-3; 7 bases match TRBD2. The sequenced material came from peripheral blood. In nucleotides, the CDR3 is TGTGCCAGCAGCTTGTGGGAGGGAACGGCTACGCAGTATTTT. This sequence encodes CASSLWEGTATQYF.